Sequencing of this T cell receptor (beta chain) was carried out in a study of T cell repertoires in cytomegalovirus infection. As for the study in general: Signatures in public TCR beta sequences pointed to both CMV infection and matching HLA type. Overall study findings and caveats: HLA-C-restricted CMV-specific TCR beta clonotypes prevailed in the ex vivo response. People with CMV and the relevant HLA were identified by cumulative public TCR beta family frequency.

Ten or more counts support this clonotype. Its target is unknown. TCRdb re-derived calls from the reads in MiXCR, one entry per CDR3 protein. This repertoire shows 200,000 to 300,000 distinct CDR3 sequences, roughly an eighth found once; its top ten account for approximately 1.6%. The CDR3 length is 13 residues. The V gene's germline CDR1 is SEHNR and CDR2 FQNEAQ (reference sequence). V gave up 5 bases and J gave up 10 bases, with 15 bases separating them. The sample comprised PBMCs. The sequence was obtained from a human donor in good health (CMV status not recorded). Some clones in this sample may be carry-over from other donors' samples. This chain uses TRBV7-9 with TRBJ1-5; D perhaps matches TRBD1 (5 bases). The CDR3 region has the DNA TGTGCCAGCAGCCAAACATTAGGACACCCCCAGCATTTT. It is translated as CASSQTLGHPQHF.